These 8 T cell receptor beta chains came from one sample sequenced in a study of blood T cell repertoires in COVID-19. Sequencing used immunoSEQ multiplex PCR; TCRdb keeps in-frame clones, though not all of them. The sample records hundreds of thousands of clones, roughly 85% being singletons. Sequencing input: peripheral blood. These receptors originate from a man in his fifties or sixties with active or convalescent COVID-19.

The rearrangement joins TRBV18 to TRBJ1-1, with 10 positions matching TRBD1. CDR1 is KGHSH, CDR2 LQKENI, per germline. CDR3 size: 14 residues. After removal of 6 bases from V and 4 bases from J, the junction contained 5 bases not matched to a gene. CDR3 DNA: TGTGCCAGCTCTTCCGGGACAGGGGTCACTGAAGCTTTCTTT. Its translation is CASSSGTGVTEAFF.

The rearrangement joins TRBV28 to TRBJ1-1, with 9 bases that match TRBD1. The germline V gene encodes CDR1 MDHEN and CDR2 SYDVKM. The CDR3 length is 16 residues. The trim removed 8 bases at V and 6 bases at J, leaving 16 bases unmatched. The CDR3 here is CASVTGGATSGAEAFF. The CDR3 DNA reads as TGTGCCAGCGTAACAGGGGGCGCGACCAGCGGCGCTGAAGCTTTCTTT.

This chain joins TRBV6-5 and TRBJ2-2, with 8 bases aligning to TRBD1. This CDR3 comprises 15 residues. V gave up 5 bases and J gave up 5 bases; unmatched junction bases: 7. From germline, CDR1 is MNHEY and CDR2 SVGAGI. The CDR3 region is CASSPGQGMTGELFF. CDR3 bases: TGTGCCAGCAGTCCTGGACAGGGAATGACCGGGGAGCTGTTTTTT.

This sequence joins TRBV2 and TRBJ2-7; 10 positions match TRBD2. V was clipped by 8 bases and J by 0 bases; unmatched bases: 19. CDR1 and CDR2 (germline): SNHLY, FYNNEI. The CDR3 has 19 residues. The CDR3 is CASFGLAGATPTFSYEQYF. CDR3 nucleotide sequence: TGTGCCAGCTTTGGTCTAGCGGGAGCCACTCCTACATTCTCCTACGAGCAGTACTTC.

The CDR3 sequence is CASSQEQVLPLHF. The CDR3 DNA is TGTGCCAGCAGCCAAGAACAGGTCTTGCCCCTCCACTTT. The rearrangement links TRBV3-1 (or the pseudogene TRBV3-2) to TRBJ1-6, with a possible D match to TRBD1 (5 bases). Germline-derived CDR1 and CDR2 are LGHDT and YNNKEL (reference sequence). Trimming stripped 0 bases from V and 13 bases from J, with 10 bases between. This CDR3 contains 13 residues.

The chain recombines TRBV9 with TRBJ2-7, with D possibly being TRBD1 (7 bases). Germline V lookup: CDR1 SGDLS, CDR2 YYNGEE. V lost 0 bases and J 7 bases, leaving 14 bases between the germline ends. The CDR3 has 14 amino acids. The CDR3 here is CASSVGIAGGEQYF. DNA for the CDR3: TGTGCCAGCAGCGTAGGAATAGCAGGGGGGGAGCAGTACTTC.

The chain recombines TRBV7-2 with TRBJ2-4; D may be TRBD1 (5 bases). Per germline, CDR1 SGHTA and CDR2 FQGNSA. V was pared by 4 bases and J by 1 base, with 11 bases between. The CDR3 is 15 amino acids. CDR3 in amino acids: CASSSRVLAKNIQYF. CDR3 coding DNA: TGTGCCAGCAGCTCCAGGGTACTGGCCAAAAACATTCAGTACTTC.

The chain uses TRBV7-2 and TRBJ2-7, with 7 bases fitting TRBD1. This CDR3 has 14 residues. Trimming removed 2 bases from V and 2 bases from J; junction bases left unmatched: 3. Germline V gene sequence: CDR1 SGHTA, CDR2 FQGNSA. Written as DNA, the CDR3 is TGTGCCAGCAGCTTAAGACAGGGCGCCTACGAGCAGTACTTC. Encoded protein: CASSLRQGAYEQYF.